These T cell receptor beta chains were read from a single sample in a study of post-analysis software for immune sequencing data. Each CDR3 protein gets one entry after TCRdb re-called the PCR reads with MiXCR. The sample carries 700,000 to 800,000 distinct CDR3 sequences, roughly 30% recorded once. Material: blood. The source is a girl aged 5 to 17 with multiple sclerosis. Both conserved end residues are part of each CDR3. A D gene is named only where the DNA matches it firmly. Clone size is not always given. Where it is, it says once, few, many or a class for expanded clones.

j_gene: TRBJ2-4
abundance: few
v_gene: TRBV6-5
d_gene: NA
CDR3nt: TGTGCCAGCAGCCAAAGACGGGAGACCCCGTGGTACTTC
CDR3aa: CASSQRRETPWYF

j_gene: TRBJ2-1
abundance: NA
v_gene: TRBV29-1
d_gene: NA
CDR3nt: TGCAGCGTGGAAGTCTTTCAGGAAGGGGGCGGGAGCGAGTTCTTC
CDR3aa: CSVEVFQEGGGSEFF

j_gene: TRBJ2-5
abundance: NA
v_gene: TRBV5-1
d_gene: TRBD1
CDR3nt: TGCGCCAGCAGCGACCCGACAGGGCATGGTGAGCAGTACTTC
CDR3aa: CASSDPTGHGEQYF

j_gene: TRBJ2-2
abundance: NA
v_gene: TRBV7-9
d_gene: TRBD2
CDR3nt: TGTGCCAGCAGCTTCCGGACTAGCGGGACTAGTACCGGGGAGCTGTTTTTT
CDR3aa: CASSFRTSGTSTGELFF

j_gene: TRBJ2-7
abundance: few
v_gene: TRBV21-1
d_gene: NA
CDR3nt: TGTGCCAGCAGCAAAGTGGGGCAGAACGAGCAGTACTTC
CDR3aa: CASSKVGQNEQYF

j_gene: TRBJ2-3
abundance: few
v_gene: TRBV5-1
d_gene: TRBD1
CDR3nt: TGCGCCAGCAGCTCCACCGGACAGGGACTCACAGATACGCAGTATTTT
CDR3aa: CASSSTGQGLTDTQYF

j_gene: TRBJ1-5
abundance: few
v_gene: TRBV7-9
d_gene: NA
CDR3nt: TGTGCCAGCAGCACCAGGGAGGATCCCGGGCAACCCCAGCATTTT
CDR3aa: CASSTREDPGQPQHF

j_gene: TRBJ2-5
abundance: NA
v_gene: TRBV7-2
d_gene: NA
CDR3nt: TGTGCCAGCAGCCTCGGGCCTCGTGGAAAAGAGACCCAGTACTTC
CDR3aa: CASSLGPRGKETQYF

j_gene: TRBJ2-3
abundance: NA
v_gene: TRBV24-1
d_gene: NA
CDR3nt: TGTGCCACCAGTGACCCCAAACGGACCACAGATACGCAGTATTTT
CDR3aa: CATSDPKRTTDTQYF

j_gene: TRBJ1-5
abundance: NA
v_gene: TRBV28
d_gene: TRBD1
CDR3nt: TGTGCCAGCAGTTCCCACGGACAGGGAAGTTTGCAGCCCCAGCATTTT
CDR3aa: CASSSHGQGSLQPQHF

j_gene: TRBJ2-4
abundance: NA
v_gene: TRBV20-1
d_gene: NA
CDR3nt: TGCAGTGCTAAAAAAAACATTCAGTACTTC
CDR3aa: CSAKKNIQYF

j_gene: TRBJ2-7
abundance: few
v_gene: TRBV5-1
d_gene: NA
CDR3nt: TGCGCCAGCAGCTCGGACTGGGTTCTCGACGAGCAGTACTTC
CDR3aa: CASSSDWVLDEQYF

j_gene: TRBJ2-3
abundance: NA
v_gene: TRBV10-3
d_gene: TRBD2
CDR3nt: TGTGCCATCAGTGAGGGACTAGCGGGGAGACCCGCTACGCAGTATTTT
CDR3aa: CAISEGLAGRPATQYF

j_gene: TRBJ2-5
abundance: NA
v_gene: TRBV20-1
d_gene: NA
CDR3nt: TGCAGTCGAGTTTTAGGCGGGACCCAGTACTTC
CDR3aa: CSRVLGGTQYF

j_gene: TRBJ2-1
abundance: many
v_gene: TRBV9
d_gene: TRBD2
CDR3nt: TGTGCCAGCAGCGTAGGGGCTAGCGGGGGAGGGATAAGGGATGAGCAGTTCTTC
CDR3aa: CASSVGASGGGIRDEQFF

j_gene: TRBJ1-2
abundance: NA
v_gene: TRBV10-1
d_gene: NA
CDR3nt: TGCGCCAGCAGTGAACACCAGGGGAGAGACTACACCTTC
CDR3aa: CASSEHQGRDYTF